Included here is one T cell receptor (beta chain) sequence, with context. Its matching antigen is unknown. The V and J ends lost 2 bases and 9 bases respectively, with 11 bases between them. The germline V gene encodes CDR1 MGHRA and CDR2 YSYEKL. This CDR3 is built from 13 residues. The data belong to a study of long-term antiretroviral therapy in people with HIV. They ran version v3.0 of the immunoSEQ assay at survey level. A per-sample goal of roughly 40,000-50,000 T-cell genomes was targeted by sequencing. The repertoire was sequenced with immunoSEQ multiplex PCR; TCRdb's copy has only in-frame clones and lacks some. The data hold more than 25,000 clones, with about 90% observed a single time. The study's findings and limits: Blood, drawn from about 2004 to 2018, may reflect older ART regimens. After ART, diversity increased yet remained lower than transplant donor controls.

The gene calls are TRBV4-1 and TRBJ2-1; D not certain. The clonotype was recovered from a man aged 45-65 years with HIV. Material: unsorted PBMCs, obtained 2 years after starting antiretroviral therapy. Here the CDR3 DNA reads TGCGCCAGCAGCCAACACAGTAGGGTTGAGCAGTTCTTC. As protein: CASSQHSRVEQFF.